Below, one TCR beta chain is given with its context. The data were obtained in a study of T cell responses to AZD1222 COVID-19 vaccine. Sequencing used immunoSEQ multiplex PCR; TCRdb keeps in-frame clones, though not all of them. The sample has about 150,000 clones, about 90% seen once. This CDR3 spans 13 amino acids. The J segment lost 2 bases and the V segment lost 12 bases, leaving 8 bases of the junction unmatched. Germline lookup yields CDR1 KGHDR and CDR2 SFDVKD. The input for sequencing was peripheral blood, taken on day 0 of MenACWY control vaccination. The chain combines TRBV24-1 with TRBJ2-7, with 8 bases aligning to TRBD2. The TCR comes from an adult in good health. The CDR3: CALRGRSTYEQYF. The CDR3, as DNA: TGTGCCCTTCGCGGGAGGTCCACCTACGAGCAGTACTTC.